The rows below give T cell receptor beta chains drawn from one sample of a study of post-analysis software for immune sequencing data. TCRdb used MiXCR to reprocess the PCR reads, holding one entry per CDR3 protein. The table includes about 400,000 distinct CDR3 sequences, roughly 35% detected once. The specimen was blood. These receptor sequences come from a girl aged 5-17 years with multiple sclerosis. Both conserved end residues are part of each CDR3. Fields, in order: J gene, clone size, D gene, V gene, CDR3 DNA, CDR3 protein. The D gene is left open where the match is weak. The size entry is marked missing in some rows and otherwise reads once, few, many or a size class.

J gene: TRBJ1-5; clone size: -; D gene: TRBD1; V gene: TRBV10-3; CDR3 DNA: TGTGCCATCAGTGAGAAGACAGGGGGCAATCAGCCCCAGCATTTT; CDR3 protein: CAISEKTGGNQPQHF
J gene: TRBJ2-7; clone size: -; D gene: -; V gene: TRBV20-1; CDR3 DNA: TGCAGTGCGCAGGGAAAGGTCTACGAGCAGTACTTC; CDR3 protein: CSAQGKVYEQYF
J gene: TRBJ2-7; clone size: few; D gene: TRBD1; V gene: TRBV29-1; CDR3 DNA: TGCAGCGCAAAAACCGACAGGGGCTACGAGCAGTACTTC; CDR3 protein: CSAKTDRGYEQYF
J gene: TRBJ1-1; clone size: -; D gene: -; V gene: TRBV28; CDR3 DNA: TGTGCCAGCAGTTCGATACAGGGAAAGGGTTGGAGTGCTGAAGCTTTCTTT; CDR3 protein: CASSSIQGKGWSAEAFF
J gene: TRBJ2-1; clone size: few; D gene: TRBD2; V gene: TRBV7-2; CDR3 DNA: TGTGCCAGCAGCTTAGTGGCGGGGGGGGCCAATGAGCAGTTCTTC; CDR3 protein: CASSLVAGGANEQFF
J gene: TRBJ1-3; clone size: few; D gene: -; V gene: TRBV29-1; CDR3 DNA: TGCAGCGTTGAATGGGTAAACACCATATATTTT; CDR3 protein: CSVEWVNTIYF
J gene: TRBJ1-1; clone size: -; D gene: TRBD1; V gene: TRBV20-1; CDR3 DNA: TGCAGTGCTACACAGGGGAGGGCTGAAGCTTTCTTT; CDR3 protein: CSATQGRAEAFF
J gene: TRBJ2-1; clone size: many; D gene: TRBD2; V gene: TRBV27; CDR3 DNA: TGTGCCAGCAGTTTAAAAGCCACGACTAGCGGGGGGGATGAGCAGTTCTTC; CDR3 protein: CASSLKATTSGGDEQFF
J gene: TRBJ2-7; clone size: many; D gene: -; V gene: TRBV7-2; CDR3 DNA: TGTGCCAGCAGTGAGAGGGGGTGGTACGAGCAGTACTTC; CDR3 protein: CASSERGWYEQYF
J gene: TRBJ1-1; clone size: -; D gene: -; V gene: TRBV9; CDR3 DNA: TGTGCCAGCAGCGAGGGGGTGGAGTACACTGAAGCTTTCTTT; CDR3 protein: CASSEGVEYTEAFF
J gene: TRBJ2-7; clone size: few; D gene: -; V gene: TRBV9; CDR3 DNA: TGTGCCAGCAGCGGCGGGACAGCGCCTACCTACGAGCAGTACTTC; CDR3 protein: CASSGGTAPTYEQYF
J gene: TRBJ2-7; clone size: -; D gene: TRBD1; V gene: TRBV7-2; CDR3 DNA: TGTGCCAGCAGCTTGATGACCGGGACAGCGAACTACGAGCAGTACTTC; CDR3 protein: CASSLMTGTANYEQYF
J gene: TRBJ2-3; clone size: few; D gene: -; V gene: TRBV20-1; CDR3 DNA: TGCAGTGCTAGAGAGGCTAGCCCCACAGATACGCAGTATTTT; CDR3 protein: CSAREASPTDTQYF
J gene: TRBJ2-6; clone size: -; D gene: TRBD1; V gene: TRBV27; CDR3 DNA: TGTGCCAGAGGGACAGTAGGCTCTGGGGCCAACGTCCTGACTTTC; CDR3 protein: CARGTVGSGANVLTF
J gene: TRBJ1-1; clone size: few; D gene: TRBD1; V gene: TRBV7-4; CDR3 DNA: TGTGCCAGCAGGCTATACCGGGACAGGGCATTCCCCAGGCAAGCTTTCTTT; CDR3 protein: CASRLYRDRAFPRQAFF
J gene: TRBJ2-1; clone size: -; D gene: TRBD2; V gene: TRBV12-3/TRBV12-4; CDR3 DNA: TGTGCCAGTGTCGCTAGCGGCATAACAATGGGGCAGTTCTTC; CDR3 protein: CASVASGITMGQFF
J gene: TRBJ2-5; clone size: many; D gene: -; V gene: TRBV6-5; CDR3 DNA: TGTGCCAGCAGCTTGCAGGGGGGAGAGACCCAGTACTTC; CDR3 protein: CASSLQGGETQYF
J gene: TRBJ1-6; clone size: -; D gene: -; V gene: TRBV12-3/TRBV12-4; CDR3 DNA: TGTGCCAGCAGTTTAGAGTCTCAGACACCCCCCCACTTT; CDR3 protein: CASSLESQTPPHF
J gene: TRBJ2-5; clone size: few; D gene: -; V gene: TRBV5-1; CDR3 DNA: TGCGCCAGCACAGGGGATGCAGAGACCCAGTACTTC; CDR3 protein: CASTGDAETQYF
J gene: TRBJ2-7; clone size: -; D gene: TRBD2; V gene: TRBV4-3; CDR3 DNA: TGCGCCAGCAGCCAAGGGCTCGCAAGGGAGGGGTCCTACGAGCAGTACTTC; CDR3 protein: CASSQGLAREGSYEQYF
J gene: TRBJ2-3; clone size: once; D gene: -; V gene: TRBV12-5; CDR3 DNA: TGTGCTAGTGGTTTGGGGACAACCAGCACAGATAGGCAGTATTTT; CDR3 protein: CASGLGTTSTDRQYF
J gene: TRBJ2-7; clone size: -; D gene: TRBD1; V gene: TRBV20-1; CDR3 DNA: TGCAGTGCTAGAGATGGGGCAGGGGGCGACGAGCAGTACTTC; CDR3 protein: CSARDGAGGDEQYF
J gene: TRBJ2-7; clone size: many; D gene: -; V gene: TRBV6-2/TRBV6-3; CDR3 DNA: TGTGCCAGCAGTTATGGGGAAGAATACGAGCAGTACTTC; CDR3 protein: CASSYGEEYEQYF
J gene: TRBJ2-7; clone size: few; D gene: -; V gene: TRBV6-2/TRBV6-3; CDR3 DNA: TGTGCCAGCAGTTACCTGGGGACAAAGTCGTACGAGCAGTACTTC; CDR3 protein: CASSYLGTKSYEQYF
J gene: TRBJ2-7; clone size: -; D gene: TRBD2; V gene: TRBV12-3/TRBV12-4; CDR3 DNA: TGTGCCAGCACCCACGGACTAGCGGGAGGATACGAGCAGTACTTC; CDR3 protein: CASTHGLAGGYEQYF
J gene: TRBJ1-4; clone size: -; D gene: TRBD1; V gene: TRBV5-1; CDR3 DNA: TGCGCCAGCAGCGGCGGACAGGCGGCAACTAATGAAAAACTGTTTTTT; CDR3 protein: CASSGGQAATNEKLFF
J gene: TRBJ1-1; clone size: once; D gene: -; V gene: TRBV11-3; CDR3 DNA: TGTGCCAGCAGCTTAGAACGCTCGACTGAAGCTTTCTTT; CDR3 protein: CASSLERSTEAFF
J gene: TRBJ1-1; clone size: few; D gene: -; V gene: TRBV20-1; CDR3 DNA: TGCAGTGCTAGAAGAGATGGATCAGGGTACTTTATGAACACTGAAGCTTTCTTT; CDR3 protein: CSARRDGSGYFMNTEAFF